The TCR beta chain described here comes from a study of blood T cell repertoires in COVID-19 (dated by TCRdb to the early 2020s). For the wider study: Samples from collaborators originated in the United States, Italy and Spain and spanned both the acute and convalescent phases of COVID-19. The material from the prospective study consisted of cDNA or gDNA derived from T cells, B-cell-depleted T cells, or PBMCs. Deeply sampled blood TCRbeta repertoires from subjects exposed to, actively infected with, or recovered from COVID-19 were included in the dataset. The repertoires were released in a freely available public database meant as a resource for research on the immune response to SARS-CoV-2. The samples were drawn from two sources: the first 160 participants of the ongoing ImmuneRACE study, and 1,254 subjects contributed by 6 global collaborators. A de-identified subject ID, COVID-19 status, age in years and sex were almost always included in the sample metadata. Where available, HLA class I and class II types were obtained from metadata supplied by the sample provider rather than from assay-based typing. Overall study outcomes, separate from this receptor: The amount of clinical and demographic metadata varied by source and participant and was provided uncurated.

TCRbeta CDR3 regions were amplified from genomic DNA using the immunoSEQ Assay, a bias-controlled multiplex PCR. The published analysis was carried out like this. The number of nucleated cells in each sample was estimated from the amplification of reference gene primers within the assay. Sequence reads were collapsed and filtered to measure the absolute abundance of every unique TCRbeta CDR3 rearrangement. For each sample, productive Simpson clonality was calculated by taking the square root of Simpson's diversity index across productive rearrangements. Entries here come from immuneACCESS through TCRdb and include only in-frame sequences with V and J called. Some clones fail to appear in such tables; in the studies checked, an unresolved V gene covers under half of the shortfall, and the cause of the remainder is unknown. From that table come the V and J calls and clone size; the DNA was used to work out D and trimming. This sample has 200,000 to 250,000 clones in its table, and roughly four fifths of those were observed once. Under 2% of the sample is held by the ten biggest clonotypes.

Whole blood was collected in K2EDTA tubes by collaborating institutions according to the institutions' own protocols. Collaborator samples were shipped for TCRbeta analysis as frozen whole blood, isolated PBMCs, or DNA extracted from either sample type. The CDR1 and CDR2 encoded by the germline V gene are LGHNT and FRNRAP. V is reduced by 7 bases and J by 3 bases, leaving a spacing of 13 bases between them. The CDR3 holds 14 amino acids from the cysteine to the phenylalanine. Only the CDR3 part of the read is kept: 42 bases, read in frame from the first base. Worth noting for this clone: The antigen this receptor binds is unknown. No much larger clone exists at a distance of one base, and base qualities are not known.

The TCR was taken from an elderly woman with acute or convalescent COVID-19. The receptor chain draws on TRBV12-5 and TRBJ2-1, and possibly TRBD1, on 6 matching bases. Input material: peripheral blood. The sequenced DNA: TGTGCTAGTGCCCTGGACAGAGTCTACAATGAGCAGTTCTTC. Protein translation: CASALDRVYNEQFF.